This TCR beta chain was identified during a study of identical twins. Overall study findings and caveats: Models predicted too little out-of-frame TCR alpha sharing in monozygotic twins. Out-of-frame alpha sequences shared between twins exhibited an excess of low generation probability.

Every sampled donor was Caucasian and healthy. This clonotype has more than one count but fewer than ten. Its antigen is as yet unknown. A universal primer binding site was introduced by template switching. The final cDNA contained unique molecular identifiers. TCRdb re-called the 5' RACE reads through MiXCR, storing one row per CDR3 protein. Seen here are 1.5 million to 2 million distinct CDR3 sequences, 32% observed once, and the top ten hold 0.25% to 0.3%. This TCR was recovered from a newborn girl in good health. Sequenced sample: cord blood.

CDR3 bases: TGCGCCAGCAGCTTGCGAGCTAGCGGGAGGAACCACAATGAGCAGTTCTTC. This sequence encodes CASSLRASGRNHNEQFF. This chain joins TRBV5-1 and TRBJ2-1, with 11 bases matching TRBD2. V shed 1 base and J 5 bases; nucleotides not matched to a gene: 8. The CDR3 is 17 residues long. In germline, CDR1 is SGHRS, CDR2 YFSETQ.